This T cell receptor (beta chain) was identified during a study of beta chain features in type 1 diabetes. Study results and limitations: Patients with Type 1 diabetes showed moderately but significantly shorter TCRB CDR3s in all four CD4+ subsets. In type 1 diabetes patients, VDJ junctions had fewer insertions; deletions at these junctions were more frequent.

In the case of this clone: Its matching antigen is unknown.

Sequencing targeted expressed TCRB transcripts, as all isolated RNA had been reverse transcribed. The repertoire was sequenced with immunoSEQ multiplex PCR; TCRdb's copy has only in-frame clones and lacks some. This table holds a few hundred thousand clones, about a fifth found once. Purity (above 95%) was reached by all sorted populations. With 6 bases removed from V and 6 bases from J, the gap between germline ends came to 17 bases. Germline V CDR1 and CDR2: MDHEN, SYDVKM. The CDR3 totals 14 residues. The TCR was taken from a woman between 40 and 55 years old with type 1 diabetes. The material sequenced was naive CD4+ T cells from blood. The gene calls are TRBV28 and TRBJ1-2, with TRBD1 as a possible D gene (5 bases). This chain's CDR3 is CASREGTREDGYTF. The DNA for the CDR3 is TGTGCCAGCAGGGAGGGGACCCGGGAGGATGGCTACACCTTC.